Each of the 7 T cell receptor beta chains below was sequenced from the same sample in a study of vaccination effects on CD4 cells after COVID-19. After more than 8 days in culture, the CD4+ T cells were isolated. TCRdb's copy holds only in-frame clones and misses some; the assay was immunoSEQ multiplex PCR. Among 45,000 to 60,000 clones listed, approximately 80% were seen once. Antigens for these TCRs are unknown. The sample was CD4+ T cells from PBMCs cultured without peptide, taken before COVID-19 vaccination. The receptors were sampled from a human donor who had a prior SARS-CoV-2 infection.

V usage is TRBV21-1 and J usage is TRBJ2-7; the table's D call, TRBD1, has no DNA check behind it. TRBV21-1 is deemed a pseudogene. The length of the CDR3 is 16 residues. CDR3 loop: CASRPKDGHRAYEQYF. The CDR3 coding sequence is TGTGCCAGCAGGCCCAAGGATGGACACCGGGCCTACGAGCAGTACTTC.

The J gene is TRBJ2-2, the V gene TRBV10-3; TRBD1 aligns across 8 bases. Germline lookup yields CDR1 ENHRY and CDR2 SYGVKD. Trimming cost V 0 bases and J 2 bases; bases outside gene matches: 2. CDR3 size: 16 residues. CDR3 loop: CAISESDRANTGELFF. The DNA for the CDR3 is TGTGCCATCAGTGAGTCGGACAGGGCAAACACCGGGGAGCTGTTTTTT.

This clone has just a few counts. The chain combines TRBV18 with TRBJ2-4; 7 bases are shared with TRBD2. Looked up from germline, CDR1 is KGHSH and CDR2 is LQKENI. After removal of 6 bases from V and 4 bases from J, the junction contained 3 bases not matched to a gene. This CDR3 has 13 residues. The CDR3, as DNA: TGTGCCAGCTCCGGTAGCGGGAAAAACATTCAGTACTTC. This gives the protein CASSGSGKNIQYF.

This clone was seen a handful of times. The V and J genes are TRBV6-5 and TRBJ1-1; D is perhaps TRBD1 (5 bases). CDR1 MNHEY and CDR2 SVGAGI come from the germline V gene. With 5 bases removed from V and 1 base from J, the gap between germline ends came to 8 bases. The CDR3 spans 13 residues. CDR3 in amino acids: CASSLTENTEAFF. CDR3 sequence (DNA): TGTGCCAGCAGTCTGACAGAGAACACTGAAGCTTTCTTT.

The V call is TRBV27, the J call TRBJ1-4; D perhaps matches TRBD1 (5 bases). Germline CDR1 reads MNHEY; CDR2 reads SMNVEV (reference sequence). Trimming took off 3 bases at V and 7 bases at J, with 15 bases between the two ends. There are 15 residues in the CDR3. CDR3 in DNA: TGTGCCAGCAGTTTGTTCCGGGACCCTGTTGAAAAACTGTTTTTT. Its translation: CASSLFRDPVEKLFF.

This sequence joins TRBV6-5 and TRBJ2-3; D may be TRBD2 (6 bases). The CDR3 covers 14 residues. The V gene's germline CDR1 is MNHEY and CDR2 SVGAGI. Deletions cut 10 bases from V and 0 bases from J, with 14 bases between. This CDR3 reads CATFPAGSTDTQYF. As DNA, the CDR3 is TGTGCCACCTTTCCGGCGGGAAGCACAGATACGCAGTATTTT.

The CDR3 nucleotides are TGTGCCAGCAGCCAAGGATCCGCTAGCGGGGTGGGGACCCAGTACTTC. The encoded protein is CASSQGSASGVGTQYF. The chain recombines TRBV4-2 with TRBJ2-5; 9 positions match TRBD2. V dropped 1 base and J dropped 7; count of bases not matched to a gene: 10. CDR3 length: 16 residues. Germline-derived CDR1 and CDR2 are LGHNA and YNFKEQ.